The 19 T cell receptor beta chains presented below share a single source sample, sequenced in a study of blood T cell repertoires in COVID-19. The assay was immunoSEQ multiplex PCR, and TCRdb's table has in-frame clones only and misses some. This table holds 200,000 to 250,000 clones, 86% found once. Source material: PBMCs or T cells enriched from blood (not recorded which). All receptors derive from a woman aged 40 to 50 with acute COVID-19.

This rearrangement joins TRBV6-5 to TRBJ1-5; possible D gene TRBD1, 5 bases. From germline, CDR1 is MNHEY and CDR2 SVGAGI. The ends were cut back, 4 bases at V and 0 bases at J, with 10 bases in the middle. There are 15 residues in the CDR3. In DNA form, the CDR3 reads TGTGCCAGCAGTTCCGGGGGATATAGCAATCAGCCCCAGCATTTT. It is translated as CASSSGGYSNQPQHF.

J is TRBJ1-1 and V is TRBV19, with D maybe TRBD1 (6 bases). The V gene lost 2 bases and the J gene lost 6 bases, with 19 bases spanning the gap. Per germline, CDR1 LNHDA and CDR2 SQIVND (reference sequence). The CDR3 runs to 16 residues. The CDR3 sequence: CASSIRGIRGAPEAFF. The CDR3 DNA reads TGTGCCAGTAGTATAAGGGGAATCCGGGGGGCCCCTGAAGCTTTCTTT.

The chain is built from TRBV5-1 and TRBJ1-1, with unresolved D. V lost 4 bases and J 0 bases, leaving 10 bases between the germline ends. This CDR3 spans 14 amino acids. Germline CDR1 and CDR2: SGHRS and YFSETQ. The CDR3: CASSALTVNTEAFF. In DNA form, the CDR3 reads TGCGCCAGCAGCGCTTTAACAGTGAACACTGAAGCTTTCTTT.

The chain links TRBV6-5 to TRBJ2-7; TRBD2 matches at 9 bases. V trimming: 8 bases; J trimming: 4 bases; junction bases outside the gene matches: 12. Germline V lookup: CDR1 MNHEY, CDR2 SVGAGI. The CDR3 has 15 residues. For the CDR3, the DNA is TGTGCCAGCCGGGACTTAGCGGGAGCAATGTACGAGCAGTACTTC. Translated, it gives CASRDLAGAMYEQYF.

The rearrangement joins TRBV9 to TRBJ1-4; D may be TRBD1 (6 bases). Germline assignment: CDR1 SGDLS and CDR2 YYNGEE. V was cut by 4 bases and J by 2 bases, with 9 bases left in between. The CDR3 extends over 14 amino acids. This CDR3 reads CASSLTGTNEKLFF. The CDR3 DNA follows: TGTGCCAGCAGCCTTACAGGGACTAATGAAAAACTGTTTTTT.

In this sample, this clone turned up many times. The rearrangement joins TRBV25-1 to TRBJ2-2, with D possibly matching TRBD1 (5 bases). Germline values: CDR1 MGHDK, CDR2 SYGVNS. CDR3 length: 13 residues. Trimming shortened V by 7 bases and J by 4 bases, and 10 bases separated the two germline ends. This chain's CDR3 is CASIMGPTGELFF. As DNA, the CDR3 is TGTGCCAGCATCATGGGGCCCACCGGGGAGCTGTTTTTT. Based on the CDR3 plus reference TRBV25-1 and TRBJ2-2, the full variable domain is EADIYQTPRYLVIGTGKKITLECSQTMGHDKMYWYQQDPGMELHLIHYSYGVNSTEKGDLSSESTVSRIRTEHFPLTLESARPSHTSQYLCASIMGPTGELFFGEGSRLTVL.

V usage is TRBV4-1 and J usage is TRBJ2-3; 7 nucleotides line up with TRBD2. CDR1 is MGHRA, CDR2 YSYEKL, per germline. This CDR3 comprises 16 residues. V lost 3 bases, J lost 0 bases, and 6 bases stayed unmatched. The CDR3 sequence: CASSHALASSTDTQYF. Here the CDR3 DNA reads TGCGCCAGCAGCCATGCACTAGCGTCCAGCACAGATACGCAGTATTTT.

DNA for the CDR3: TGTGCCAGCAGCTTAAATGGGGTAGCGAAGAACACCGGGGAGCTGTTTTTT. Its protein is CASSLNGVAKNTGELFF. The chain is built from TRBV7-3 and TRBJ2-2, with a weak D call TRBD2 (5 bases). Trimming stripped 1 base from V and 1 base from J, with 13 bases between. Germline CDR1 SGHTA, CDR2 FQGTGA. The CDR3 runs to 17 residues.

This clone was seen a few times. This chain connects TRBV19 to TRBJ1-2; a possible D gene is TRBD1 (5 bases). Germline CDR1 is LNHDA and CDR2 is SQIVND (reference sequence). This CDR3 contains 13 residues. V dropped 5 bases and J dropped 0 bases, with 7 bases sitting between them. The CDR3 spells CASSPTANYGYTF. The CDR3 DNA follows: TGTGCCAGTAGTCCGACAGCTAACTATGGCTACACCTTC.

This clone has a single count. This CDR3 reads CASSSWGGPYNEQFF. The CDR3 nucleotides read TGTGCCAGCAGCTCATGGGGAGGGCCCTACAATGAGCAGTTCTTC. The chain has TRBV7-9 and TRBJ2-1; 7 bases align to TRBD2. This CDR3 is built from 15 residues. With V trimmed by 4 bases and J by 2 bases, 5 bases remained unmatched. CDR1 is SEHNR and CDR2 is FQNEAQ in the germline V gene (reference sequence). The full variable domain, in which reference TRBV7-9 and TRBJ2-1 provide the parts outside the CDR3, is DTGVSQNPRHKITKRGQNVTFRCDPISEHNRLYWYRQTLGQGPEFLTYFQNEAQLEKSRLLSDRFSAERPKGSFSTLEIQRTEQGDSAMYLCASSSWGGPYNEQFFGPGTRLTVL.

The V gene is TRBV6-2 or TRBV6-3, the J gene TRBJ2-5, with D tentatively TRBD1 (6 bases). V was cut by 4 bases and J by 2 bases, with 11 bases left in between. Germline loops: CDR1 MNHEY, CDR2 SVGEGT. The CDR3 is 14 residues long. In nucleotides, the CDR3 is TGTGCCAGCAGTTTGGGGGCGAGGCAAGAGACCCAGTACTTC. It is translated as CASSLGARQETQYF.

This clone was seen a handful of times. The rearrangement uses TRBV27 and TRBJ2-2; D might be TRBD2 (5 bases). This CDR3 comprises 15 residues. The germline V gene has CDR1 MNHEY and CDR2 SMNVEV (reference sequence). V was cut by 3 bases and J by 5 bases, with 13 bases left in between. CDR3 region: CASSFVGTGTGELFF. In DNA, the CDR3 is TGTGCCAGCAGTTTCGTAGGAACGGGGACCGGGGAGCTGTTTTTT.

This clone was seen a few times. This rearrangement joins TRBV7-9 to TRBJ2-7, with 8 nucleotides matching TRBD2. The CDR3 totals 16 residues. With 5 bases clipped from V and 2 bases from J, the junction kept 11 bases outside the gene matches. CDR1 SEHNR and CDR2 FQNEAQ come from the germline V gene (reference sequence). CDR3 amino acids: CASSAHAGGFPYEQYF. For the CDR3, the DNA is TGTGCCAGCAGCGCCCACGCGGGAGGCTTCCCCTACGAGCAGTACTTC.

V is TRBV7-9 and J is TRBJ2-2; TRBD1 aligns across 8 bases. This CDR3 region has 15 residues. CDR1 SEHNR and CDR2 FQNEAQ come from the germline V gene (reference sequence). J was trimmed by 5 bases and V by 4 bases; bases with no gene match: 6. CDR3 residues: CASSSRTGITGELFF. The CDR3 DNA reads TGTGCCAGCAGCTCGCGGACAGGGATAACCGGGGAGCTGTTTTTT.

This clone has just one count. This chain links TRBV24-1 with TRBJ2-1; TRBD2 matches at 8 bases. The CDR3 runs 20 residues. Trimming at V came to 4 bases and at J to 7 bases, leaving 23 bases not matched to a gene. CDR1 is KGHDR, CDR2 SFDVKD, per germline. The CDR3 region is CATSDLWGSGRPQGRNEQFF. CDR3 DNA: TGTGCCACCAGTGACCTCTGGGGAAGCGGGAGACCCCAGGGTAGAAATGAGCAGTTCTTC.

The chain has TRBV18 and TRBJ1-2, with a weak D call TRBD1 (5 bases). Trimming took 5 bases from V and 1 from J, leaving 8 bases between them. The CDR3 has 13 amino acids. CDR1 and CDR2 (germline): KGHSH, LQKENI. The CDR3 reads CASSTDSNYGYTF. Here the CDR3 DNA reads TGTGCCAGCTCAACCGACAGTAACTATGGCTACACCTTC.

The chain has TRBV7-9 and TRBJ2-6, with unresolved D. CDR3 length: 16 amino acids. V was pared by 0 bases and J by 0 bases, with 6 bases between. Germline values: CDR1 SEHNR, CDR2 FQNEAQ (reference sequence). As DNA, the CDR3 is TGTGCCAGCAGCTTAGCTCCGAGCTCTGGGGCCAACGTCCTGACTTTC. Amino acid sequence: CASSLAPSSGANVLTF.

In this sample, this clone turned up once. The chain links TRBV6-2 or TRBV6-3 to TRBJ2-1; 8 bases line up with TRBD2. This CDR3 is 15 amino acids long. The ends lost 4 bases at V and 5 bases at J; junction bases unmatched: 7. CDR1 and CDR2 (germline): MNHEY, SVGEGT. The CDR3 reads CASSSRGGPNNEQFF. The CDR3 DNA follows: TGTGCCAGCAGTTCCCGGGGGGGGCCAAACAATGAGCAGTTCTTC.

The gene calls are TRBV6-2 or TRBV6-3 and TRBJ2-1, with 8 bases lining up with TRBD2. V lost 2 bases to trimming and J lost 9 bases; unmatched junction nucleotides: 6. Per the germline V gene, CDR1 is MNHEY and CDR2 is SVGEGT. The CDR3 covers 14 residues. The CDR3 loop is CASSYNREGSEQFF. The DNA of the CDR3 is TGTGCCAGCAGTTACAATCGGGAGGGGAGTGAGCAGTTCTTC.